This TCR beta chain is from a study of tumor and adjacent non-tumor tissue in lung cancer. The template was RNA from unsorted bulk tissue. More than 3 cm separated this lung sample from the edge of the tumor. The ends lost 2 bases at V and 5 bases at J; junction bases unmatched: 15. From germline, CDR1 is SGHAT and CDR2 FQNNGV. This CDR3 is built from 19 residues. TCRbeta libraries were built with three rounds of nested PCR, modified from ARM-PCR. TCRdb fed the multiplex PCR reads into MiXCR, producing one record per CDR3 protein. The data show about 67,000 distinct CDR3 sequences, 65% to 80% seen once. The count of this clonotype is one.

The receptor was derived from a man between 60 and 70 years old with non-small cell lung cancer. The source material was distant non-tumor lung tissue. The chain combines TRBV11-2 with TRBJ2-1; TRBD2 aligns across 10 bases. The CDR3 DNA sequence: TGTGCCAGCAGCTTAAGTAGCGGGGGGTCTGGGCGCGATCACAATGAGCAGTTCTTC. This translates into CASSLSSGGSGRDHNEQFF. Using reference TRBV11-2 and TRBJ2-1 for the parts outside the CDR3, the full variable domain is EAGVAQSPRYKIIEKRQSVAFWCNPISGHATLYWYQQILGQGPKLLIQFQNNGVVDDSQLPKDRFSAERLKGVDSTLKIQPAKLEDSAVYLCASSLSSGGSGRDHNEQFFGPGTRLTVL.